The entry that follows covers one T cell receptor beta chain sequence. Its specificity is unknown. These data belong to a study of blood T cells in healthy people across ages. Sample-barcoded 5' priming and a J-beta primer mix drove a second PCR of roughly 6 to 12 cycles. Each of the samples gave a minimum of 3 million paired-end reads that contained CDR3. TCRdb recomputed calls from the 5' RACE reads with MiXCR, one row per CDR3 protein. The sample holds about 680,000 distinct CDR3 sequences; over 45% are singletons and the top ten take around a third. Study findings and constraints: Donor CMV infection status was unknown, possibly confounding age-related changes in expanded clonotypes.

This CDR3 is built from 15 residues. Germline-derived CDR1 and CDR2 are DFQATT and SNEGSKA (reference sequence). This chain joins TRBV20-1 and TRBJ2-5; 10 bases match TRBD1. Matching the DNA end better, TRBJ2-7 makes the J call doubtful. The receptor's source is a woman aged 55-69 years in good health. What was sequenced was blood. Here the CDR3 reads CSAPRQGAGLDEQYF. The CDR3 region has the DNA TGCAGTGCTCCCCGACAGGGGGCGGGGTTGGACGAGCAGTACTTC.